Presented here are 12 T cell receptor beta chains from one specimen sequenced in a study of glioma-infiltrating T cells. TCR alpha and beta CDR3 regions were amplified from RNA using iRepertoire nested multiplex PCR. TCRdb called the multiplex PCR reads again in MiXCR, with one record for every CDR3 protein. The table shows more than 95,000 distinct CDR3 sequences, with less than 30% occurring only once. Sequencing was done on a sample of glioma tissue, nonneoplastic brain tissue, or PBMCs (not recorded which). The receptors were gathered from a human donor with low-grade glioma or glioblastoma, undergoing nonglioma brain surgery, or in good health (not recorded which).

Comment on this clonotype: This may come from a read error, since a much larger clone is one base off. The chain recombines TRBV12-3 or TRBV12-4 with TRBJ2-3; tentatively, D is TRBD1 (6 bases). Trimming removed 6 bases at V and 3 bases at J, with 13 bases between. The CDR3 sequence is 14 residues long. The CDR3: CASSPGQWTDTQYF. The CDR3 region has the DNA TGTGCCAGCAGCCCTGGACAGTGGACAGATACGCAGTATTTT.

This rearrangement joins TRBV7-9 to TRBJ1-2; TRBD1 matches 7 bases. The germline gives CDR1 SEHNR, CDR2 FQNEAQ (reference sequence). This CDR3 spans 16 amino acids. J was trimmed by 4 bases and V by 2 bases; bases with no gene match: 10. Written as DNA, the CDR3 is TGTGCCAGCAGCTTAATTGTGACAGGGACCCTCTATGGCTACACCTTC. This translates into CASSLIVTGTLYGYTF.

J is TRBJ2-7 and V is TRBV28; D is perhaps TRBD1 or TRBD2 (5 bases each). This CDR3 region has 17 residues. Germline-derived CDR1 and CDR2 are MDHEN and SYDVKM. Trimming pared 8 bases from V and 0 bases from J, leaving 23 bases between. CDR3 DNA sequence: TGTGCCAGCTCACCTCTTACAGCGAGGGGAACCTCCTACGAGCAGTACTTC. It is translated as CASSPLTARGTSYEQYF.

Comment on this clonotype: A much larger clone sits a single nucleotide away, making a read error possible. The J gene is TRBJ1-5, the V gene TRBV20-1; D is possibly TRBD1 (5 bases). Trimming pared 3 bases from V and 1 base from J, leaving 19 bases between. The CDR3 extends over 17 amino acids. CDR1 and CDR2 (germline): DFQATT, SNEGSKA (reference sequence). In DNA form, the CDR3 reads TGCAGTGCTAGGGGGACCCAAGGGCGTAGAAGCAATCAGCCCCAGCATTTT. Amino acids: CSARGTQGRRSNQPQHF.

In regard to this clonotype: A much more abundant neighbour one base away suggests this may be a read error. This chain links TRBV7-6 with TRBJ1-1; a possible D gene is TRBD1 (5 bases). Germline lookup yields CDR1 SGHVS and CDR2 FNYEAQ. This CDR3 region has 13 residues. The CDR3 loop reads CASSLRTGTEALF. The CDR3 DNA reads TGTGCCAGCAGCCTGCGAACGGGGACTGAAGCTCTCTTT.

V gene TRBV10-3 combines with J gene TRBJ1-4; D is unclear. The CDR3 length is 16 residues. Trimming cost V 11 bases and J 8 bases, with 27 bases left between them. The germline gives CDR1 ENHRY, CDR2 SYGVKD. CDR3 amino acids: CASNREKAIAIEKLFF. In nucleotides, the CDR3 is TGTGCCTCCAATAGGGAAAAGGCCATTGCGATCGAAAAACTGTTTTTT.

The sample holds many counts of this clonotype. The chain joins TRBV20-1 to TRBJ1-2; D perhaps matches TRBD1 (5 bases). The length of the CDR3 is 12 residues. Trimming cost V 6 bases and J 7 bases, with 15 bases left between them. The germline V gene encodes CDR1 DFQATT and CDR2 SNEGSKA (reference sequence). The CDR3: CSARQGEGGYTF. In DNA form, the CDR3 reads TGCAGTGCCAGGCAGGGAGAGGGTGGCTACACCTTC.

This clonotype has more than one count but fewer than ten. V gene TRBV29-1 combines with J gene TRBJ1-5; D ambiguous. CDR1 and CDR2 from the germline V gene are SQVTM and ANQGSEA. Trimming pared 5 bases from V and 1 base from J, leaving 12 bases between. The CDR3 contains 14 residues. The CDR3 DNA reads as TGCAGCGTTTCCTTAGGTTTAAGCAATCAGCCCCAGCATTTT. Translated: CSVSLGLSNQPQHF.

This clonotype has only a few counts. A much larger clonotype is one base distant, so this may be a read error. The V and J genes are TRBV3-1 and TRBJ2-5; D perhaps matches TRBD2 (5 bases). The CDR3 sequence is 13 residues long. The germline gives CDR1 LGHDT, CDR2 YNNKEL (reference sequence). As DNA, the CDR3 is TGTGCCAGCAGCCAAGCAAGGTGGGAGACCAAGTACTTC. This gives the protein CASSQARWETKYF.

In nucleotides, the CDR3 is TGTGCCAGCAGTCTACAGGGGGAAGGTTACGAGCAGTACTTC. It yields the protein CASSLQGEGYEQYF. V usage is TRBV12-3 or TRBV12-4 and J usage is TRBJ2-7; 8 bases align to TRBD1. V trimming: 5 bases; J trimming: 4 bases; junction bases outside the gene matches: 7. The CDR3 runs 14 residues.

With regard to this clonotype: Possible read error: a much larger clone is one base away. As DNA, the CDR3 is TGTGCCACCAGTGACCCCCAAGGGGAGAATCAGCCCCAGCATTTT. As protein: CATSDPQGENQPQHF. This chain joins TRBV24-1 and TRBJ1-5, with D tentatively TRBD1 (5 bases). The CDR3 extends over 15 amino acids. Trimming left V 4 bases short and J 4 bases short, with 13 bases between. CDR1 and CDR2 from the germline V gene are KGHDR and SFDVKD.

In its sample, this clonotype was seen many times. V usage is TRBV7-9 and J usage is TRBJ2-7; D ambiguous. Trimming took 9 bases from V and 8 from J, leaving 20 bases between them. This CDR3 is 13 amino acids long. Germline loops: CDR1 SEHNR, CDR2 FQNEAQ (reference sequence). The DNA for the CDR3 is TGTGCCAGTACTAAGAGAGGAGAGGTCCAGCAGTACTTC. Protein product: CASTKRGEVQQYF.